This T cell receptor beta chain was captured by sequencing in a study of beta chain features in type 1 diabetes. Study-wide findings and caveats: Naive, central memory and Treg TCRB repertoires seemed to resemble each other more closely in patients than they did in healthy donors.

cDNA synthesis used the whole RNA isolate, giving expressed TCRB sequences. Repertoires were generated with immunoSEQ multiplex PCR, while TCRdb's copy carries only in-frame clones and drops some. The repertoire holds 900,000 or so clones, 17% seen once, with about 0.02% in the top ten. This clone has a handful of counts. What it recognizes is unknown. CD4+ naive, central memory, regulatory and stem cell-like memory subsets were isolated by sorting on CD45RO/CCR7/CD25/CD127/CD95/CD27. Sequenced material: naive CD4+ T cells from blood. The sequence was obtained from a woman aged 18-35 years in good health.

CDR3 DNA sequence: TGTGCCAGCAGCCGATACAGGGGCGAGCAGTACTTC. Encoded protein: CASSRYRGEQYF. J is TRBJ2-7 and V is TRBV5-6, with TRBD1 matching over 7 bases. Germline-derived CDR1 and CDR2 are SGHDT and YYEEEE. CDR3 length: 12 residues. The V and J ends lost 4 bases and 6 bases, in that order; junction bases with no gene match: 4.